This T cell receptor (beta chain) originates from a study of blood T cell repertoires in COVID-19. In the authors' methods: Researchers report that nucleated cell counts were estimated from reference gene primer amplification. The protocol was immunoSEQ multiplex PCR, while the TCRdb copy is restricted to in-frame clones and leaves out a portion. The V and J calls and clone size come from that table; D and trimming were worked out from the DNA. The table lists about 180,000 clones, roughly 85% of them singletons. V lost 4 bases and J lost 1, with 11 bases in between. The length of the CDR3 is 16 residues. Germline CDR1 and CDR2: LNHNV and YYDKDF (reference sequence).

V gene TRBV15 combines with J gene TRBJ2-6, with a weak D call TRBD1 (6 bases). The source is a human donor with active or convalescent COVID-19. The donor label of this sample is uncertain. The sequenced sample was peripheral blood. Here the CDR3 reads CATSIGTGSGANVLTF. The CDR3 DNA follows: TGTGCCACCAGCATCGGTACAGGGTCTGGGGCCAACGTCCTGACTTTC.